The sequence of this TCR beta chain was determined in a study of T cell responses to AZD1222 COVID-19 vaccine. Study results and limitations: An increase in Spike-specific TCR breadth and depth was observed after two AZD1222 doses. Variant regions that are unmutated are reportedly the target of nearly half of spike-specific TCRs. Just a handful of AZD1222 recipients tested seropositive at baseline.

TCRdb's copy holds only in-frame clones and misses some; the assay was immunoSEQ multiplex PCR. Among 110,000 to 150,000 clones listed, roughly 91% were seen once. This CDR3 comprises 13 residues. Per germline, CDR1 MGHRA and CDR2 YSYEKL. Trimming took off 1 base at V and 6 bases at J, with 9 bases between the two ends. About this clone itself: The antigen remains undetermined.

V and J are TRBV4-1 and TRBJ1-2; possible D gene TRBD1, 5 bases. The origin of this receptor is an adult in good health. Source: peripheral blood, taken on day 0 of AZD1222 vaccination. CDR3: CASSQVSGDGYTF. CDR3 DNA: TGCGCCAGCAGCCAAGTTTCGGGGGATGGCTACACCTTC.